This entry is about one T cell receptor (beta chain). Its target is unknown. This specimen comes from a study of spatial heterogeneity in lung cancer. Points from the study as a whole: In blood, ubiquitous expanded tumor TCRs appeared more at resection than follow-up.

From the 5' RACE reads, TCRdb called clonotypes with MiXCR, one entry per CDR3 protein. Counted here are 100,000 to 120,000 distinct CDR3 sequences, 9.5% to 14% occurring once; the ten biggest clones make up around 24%. Time point here: blood at routine non-recurrence follow-up after resection. Whole RNA came from tumor, nontumor lung or frozen PBMC and was sequenced without being sorted. The V end was cut by 4 bases, the J end by 4 bases, with 11 bases between. The CDR3 is 13 residues long. Per the germline V gene, CDR1 is SGHRS and CDR2 is YFSETQ. The TCR comes from a female donor with early-stage non-small cell lung cancer. The chain recombines TRBV5-1 with TRBJ1-2; D might be TRBD1 (5 bases). The starting material was PBMCs, obtained at follow-up. CDR3 in DNA: TGCGCCAGCAGCAAGGACGGGGGCTATGGCTACACCTTC. It codes for CASSKDGGYGYTF.